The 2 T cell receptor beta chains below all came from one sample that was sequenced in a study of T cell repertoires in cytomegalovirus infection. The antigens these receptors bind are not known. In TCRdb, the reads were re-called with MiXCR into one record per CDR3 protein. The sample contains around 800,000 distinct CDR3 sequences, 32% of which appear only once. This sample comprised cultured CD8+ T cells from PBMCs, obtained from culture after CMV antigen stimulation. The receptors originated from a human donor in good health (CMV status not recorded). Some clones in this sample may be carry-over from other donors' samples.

The CDR3 protein is CATSSWAGSNQPQHF. The CDR3 DNA reads TGTGCCACCAGCTCATGGGCGGGGAGCAATCAGCCCCAGCATTTT. V and J are TRBV15 and TRBJ1-5; D call uncertain. The V end was cut by 5 bases, the J end by 1 base, with 12 bases between. The length of the CDR3 is 15 residues. The V gene's germline CDR1 is LNHNV and CDR2 YYDKDF (reference sequence).

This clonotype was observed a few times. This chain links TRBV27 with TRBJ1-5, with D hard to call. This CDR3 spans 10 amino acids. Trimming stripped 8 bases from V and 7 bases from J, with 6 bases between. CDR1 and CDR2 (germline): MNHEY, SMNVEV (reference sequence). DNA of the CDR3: TGTGCCAGCGGGAGCCAGCCCCAGCATTTT. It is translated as CASGSQPQHF.